This T cell receptor (beta chain) is drawn from a study of blood T cell repertoires in COVID-19 (dated by TCRdb to the early 2020s). At the level of the whole study: Samples from collaborators originated in the United States, Italy and Spain and spanned both the acute and convalescent phases of COVID-19. The prospective study material was composed of cDNA or gDNA derived from T cells, B-cell-depleted T cells, or PBMCs. Deeply sampled blood TCRbeta repertoires from subjects exposed to, actively infected with, or recovered from COVID-19 were included in the dataset. The repertoires were released in a freely available public database intended as a resource for research on the immune response to SARS-CoV-2. Samples came from the ongoing ImmuneRACE study (first 160 participants) plus 1,254 subjects from 6 global collaborators. Nearly every sample came with metadata listing a de-identified subject ID, COVID-19 status, age in years and sex. Where HLA class I and class II types were available, the types were taken from metadata supplied by the sample provider, not from assay-based typing.

The full study reports these points: How much clinical and demographic metadata was included differed by source and by participant, and the metadata was provided uncurated.

Note on this clone: Its antigen specificity is not known. Base qualities are not at hand, and no much larger clone is one base apart.

TCRbeta CDR3 regions were amplified from genomic DNA by means of the immunoSEQ Assay, a bias-controlled multiplex PCR. Turning to the authors' computational methods: The number of nucleated cells in each sample was estimated by amplification of reference gene primers within the assay. To quantify the absolute abundance of each unique TCRbeta CDR3 rearrangement, sequence reads were collapsed and filtered. For each sample, productive Simpson clonality was calculated as the square root of Simpson's diversity index over productive rearrangements. The immuneACCESS repertoire file appears here via TCRdb, limited to in-frame rearrangements. These files lack a portion of the clones; in checked studies, under half of the deficit traces to unresolved V genes, and the cause of the others is not known. V and J calls and clone size are copied from that table; D and trimming were computed from the DNA. The sample table records about 400,000 clones; roughly 89% of these occur just once. The ten largest clonotypes hold 1.5% to 2% of the sample.

Participants in the prospective study were aged about 18 to 95 years, lived in 20 to 25 United States geographic areas, and enrolled through a virtual design. In the prospective study, participants were assigned to cohorts based on the clinical history participants reported in a screening survey and a study questionnaire. Recovered participants in ImmuneRACE Cohort 3 were defined as having two consecutive negative NP/OP PCR tests, clearance from a healthcare professional, or resolution of symptoms. Mobile phlebotomists in the prospective study collected whole blood, serum and a nasopharyngeal or oropharyngeal swab from every participant. Additional blood draws and questionnaires over an approximately two-month period could optionally be provided by prospective study participants. Prospective study blood samples were shipped either frozen or at room temperature before DNA extraction. V is trimmed back by 6 bases and J by 1 base, and the junction contains 5 bases that no gene match accounts for. The cysteine opens and the phenylalanine closes a CDR3 of 15 amino acids. Only the CDR3 DNA is retained, 45 bases long and in frame from the first base. Sequences MNHEY (CDR1) and SVGAGI (CDR2) are obtained from the germline V gene.

The source is a woman in her twenties or thirties who had recovered from COVID-19. The sample taken for sequencing was PBMCs or T cells enriched from blood (not recorded which). The sequence links TRBV6-5 to TRBJ1-5; TRBD1 lines up with 8 middle nucleotides. In nucleotide form, the sequence is TGTGCCAGCAGGCGCGGGACAGGAAGCAATCAGCCCCAGCATTTT. Its product reads: CASRRGTGSNQPQHF.